Presented here are 9 T cell receptor beta chains from one specimen sequenced in a study of metastatic and nonmetastatic thyroid tumors. MiXCR reprocessed the PCR reads for TCRdb. The sample has roughly 83,000 clones, 14% to 15% seen once. Nobody among the patients had been given any treatment before thyroid surgery. Sequenced material: blood. These receptors came from a female donor with papillary thyroid cancer or a benign thyroid nodule (not recorded which). Some clones in this sample may be carry-over from other donors' samples.

Ten or more counts support this clone. This rearrangement joins TRBV15 to TRBJ1-2; D perhaps matches TRBD1 (5 bases). CDR1 and CDR2 (germline): LNHNV, YYDKDF (reference sequence). V lost 1 base, J lost 0 bases, and 9 bases lay in between. The CDR3 has 15 residues. The CDR3 here is CATSRGGATNYGYTF. The CDR3 nucleotides read TGTGCCACCAGCAGAGGCGGGGCCACTAACTATGGCTACACCTTC.

The V gene is TRBV6-1, the J gene TRBJ1-5; D gene unclear. Trimming cost V 2 bases and J 16 bases, with 27 bases left between them. Germline V gene lookup returns CDR1 MNHNS and CDR2 SASEGT. The CDR3 has 16 residues. CDR3 nucleotide sequence: TGTGCCAGCAGTGAAAGGAGCCACTTTAGCAATCAGCCCCGACATTTT. Translating gives CASSERSHFSNQPRHF.

Many counts were recorded for this clone. The chain is built from TRBV5-1 and TRBJ2-5; the match to TRBD1 covers 10 bases. The CDR3 is 14 amino acids. The V segment lost 4 bases and the J segment 4 bases; nucleotides outside the gene matches: 4. CDR1 is SGHRS and CDR2 is YFSETQ in the germline V gene. CDR3 DNA: TGCGCCAGCAGCGGGGACAGGGGCAGAGAGACCCAGTACTTC. Amino acids: CASSGDRGRETQYF.

This clone has ten or more counts. The rearrangement uses TRBV5-1 and TRBJ2-6; D gene uncertain. CDR3 length: 15 residues. Between the trimmed V and J ends, which lost 4 bases and 0 bases, there was a span of 8 bases. Germline lookup yields CDR1 SGHRS and CDR2 YFSETQ. As DNA, the CDR3 is TGCGCCAGCAGCAACCCGGGCTCTGGGGCCAACGTCCTGACTTTC. As protein: CASSNPGSGANVLTF.

This clone appeared a few times. Germline is not matched at one junction end, which may reflect a read error. This chain links TRBV6-1 with TRBJ2-7, with D hard to call. The CDR3 sequence is 14 residues long. Germline CDR1 MNHNS, CDR2 SASEGT. CDR3 region: CASSLRAHFYERYF. In nucleotides, the CDR3 is TGTGCCAGCAGCCTGCGTGCCCACTTCTACGAGCGGTACTTC.

This clone is a singleton in its sample. One end of the junction is discordant with germline, which a read error may explain. Other DNA sequences within the sample encode an identical CDR3. The chain links TRBV5-1 to TRBJ1-4, with D possibly TRBD1 on 5 matching bases. The CDR3 length is 14 residues. From germline, CDR1 is SGHRS and CDR2 YFSETQ. The CDR3 DNA is TGCGCCAGCAGCTTTCAGGGTTCTAATGAAGAACTTTTTTTT. Protein sequence: CASSFQGSNEELFF.

In this sample, this clone turned up a few times. A much bigger clone sits one base away, suggesting this may be a read error. The chain links TRBV28 to TRBJ2-1; 9 positions match TRBD1. The CDR3 has 13 residues. CDR1 is MDHEN and CDR2 is SYDVKM in the germline V gene. This CDR3 reads CSTEGQGFVEQFF. The CDR3 DNA is TGTTCCACCGAGGGACAGGGTTTTGTTGAGCAGTTCTTC.

The table lists this clone with a few counts. Given a much more abundant clone one base away, this may be a read error. This same CDR3 is encoded by further DNA sequences in the sample. This chain links TRBV20-1 with TRBJ2-5, with no clear D. The CDR3 is 11 amino acids. Per germline, CDR1 DFQATT and CDR2 SNEGSKA (reference sequence). In DNA form, the CDR3 reads TGCAGTGCCTTCCGCGAGGAGACACAGTACTTC. It codes for CSAFREETQYF.

Note on this clone: Compared with germline, one end of the junction differs, possibly owing to a read error. The V and J genes are TRBV7-3 and TRBJ1-1, with a possible D match to TRBD1 (6 bases). This CDR3 is built from 13 residues. Germline assignment: CDR1 SGHTA and CDR2 FQGTGA. CDR3 protein: CASISQGNTQAFF. The DNA of the CDR3 is TGTGCCAGCATCTCGCAGGGGAACACTCAAGCTTTCTTT.